The 22 T cell receptor beta chains reported below all come from one sample, sequenced in a study of T cell repertoires in cytomegalovirus infection. MiXCR was run by TCRdb on the reads, yielding one entry per CDR3 protein. The repertoire consists of around 450,000 distinct CDR3 sequences, with over 9% occurring once and the leading ten covering roughly 10%. Input material: PBMCs. The receptors were sampled from a human donor in good health (CMV status not recorded). Some clones in this sample may be carry-over from other donors' samples.

This clonotype turned up a few times. The genes are TRBV5-4 and TRBJ2-5; maybe TRBD1 (6 bases). V lost 2 bases and J 3 bases, leaving 14 bases between the germline ends. The CDR3 sequence is 15 residues long. Germline CDR1 reads SGHNT; CDR2 reads YYREEE (reference sequence). The CDR3 bases are TGTGCCAGCAGCTTTGAACAGGGCGTAGAAGAGACCCAGTACTTC. It translates to CASSFEQGVEETQYF.

At least ten counts were recorded for this clonotype. The rearrangement joins TRBV7-2 to TRBJ2-7; 7 bases fit TRBD1. CDR3 length: 15 residues. J lost 3 bases, V lost 3 bases, and 8 bases had no gene match. Germline assignment: CDR1 SGHTA and CDR2 FQGNSA. The DNA of the CDR3 is TGTGCCAGCAGCTTTGGACAGGCCCGAGGCTACGAGCAGTACTTC. Amino acid sequence: CASSFGQARGYEQYF.

This chain connects TRBV9 to TRBJ1-6; D is unclear. CDR1 SGDLS and CDR2 YYNGEE come from the germline V gene. The V and J ends lost 3 bases and 6 bases respectively, with 13 bases between them. This CDR3 region has 15 residues. CDR3 nucleotide sequence: TGTGCCAGCAGCGGTTTGGAGGAGCCTAATTCACCCCTCCACTTT. Translating it yields CASSGLEEPNSPLHF.

This clonotype was counted only a few times. The V and J genes are TRBV18 and TRBJ2-3; D is perhaps TRBD1 (5 bases). The germline V gene has CDR1 KGHSH and CDR2 LQKENI. V dropped 3 bases and J dropped 2 bases, with 12 bases sitting between them. This CDR3 comprises 15 residues. CDR3 loop: CASSPQSGATDTQYF. Written as DNA, the CDR3 is TGTGCCAGCTCACCGCAGTCTGGGGCCACAGATACGCAGTATTTT.

J is TRBJ1-2 and V is TRBV3-1, with D hard to call. The CDR3 spans 13 residues. V lost 1 base and J lost 5, with 8 bases in between. Germline V CDR1 and CDR2: LGHDT, YNNKEL (reference sequence). Here the CDR3 reads CASSQGGRYGYTF. The CDR3 DNA reads as TGTGCCAGCAGCCAAGGAGGGCGGTATGGCTACACCTTC.

This clonotype was recorded at least ten times. V gene TRBV4-2 combines with J gene TRBJ2-7; D might be TRBD2 (6 bases). Trimming pared 4 bases from V and 2 bases from J, leaving 12 bases between. Germline CDR1 LGHNA, CDR2 YNFKEQ. The length of the CDR3 is 14 residues. The DNA for the CDR3 is TGTGCCAGCAGCCTCCCGGGAGTACCCTACGAGCAGTACTTC. This codes for CASSLPGVPYEQYF.

This clonotype was seen ten or more times. The CDR3 spells CASSNRQGADTIYF. The CDR3, as DNA: TGTGCCAGCAGTAATCGACAGGGGGCAGACACCATATATTTT. The chain uses TRBV27 and TRBJ1-3, with 10 bases lining up with TRBD1. The length of the CDR3 is 14 residues. The germline V gene has CDR1 MNHEY and CDR2 SMNVEV (reference sequence). Losses at the gene ends were 5 bases for V and 8 bases for J; bases not matched to a gene: 6.

This clonotype was recorded many times. This chain connects TRBV11-2 to TRBJ2-5; 9 nucleotides agree with TRBD2. CDR1 SGHAT and CDR2 FQNNGV come from the germline V gene. This CDR3 is 14 amino acids long. With 5 bases clipped from V and 4 bases from J, the junction kept 5 bases outside the gene matches. The CDR3 is CASSRTSGRETQYF. The CDR3 DNA reads TGTGCCAGCAGCCGTACTAGCGGGCGAGAGACCCAGTACTTC.

This clonotype was observed at least ten times. V gene TRBV27 combines with J gene TRBJ1-1; no clear D gene. V lost 0 bases and J lost 1, with 9 bases in between. The CDR3 loop spans 15 amino acids. CDR1 MNHEY and CDR2 SMNVEV come from the germline V gene (reference sequence). The CDR3 reads CASSLSSAPNTEAFF. The CDR3 nucleotides are TGTGCCAGCAGTTTATCCTCGGCCCCGAACACTGAAGCTTTCTTT.

There are many counts of this clonotype. DNA for the CDR3: TGTGCCAGCAGGGCACCCTCGGGTATGGGTAACACCGGGGAGCTGTTTTTT. It yields the protein CASRAPSGMGNTGELFF. V is TRBV6-1 and J is TRBJ2-2; D call uncertain. From germline, CDR1 is MNHNS and CDR2 SASEGT. CDR3 length: 17 residues. V gave up 6 bases and J gave up 2 bases, with 19 bases separating them.

This clonotype was seen repeatedly, ten times or more. The chain joins TRBV28 to TRBJ1-1, with D perhaps matching TRBD1 (6 bases). The CDR3 extends over 13 amino acids. Germline V lookup: CDR1 MDHEN, CDR2 SYDVKM. V lost 7 bases and J 3 bases, leaving 12 bases between the germline ends. This CDR3 reads CASNKGGDTEAFF. CDR3 sequence (DNA): TGTGCCAGCAACAAGGGGGGCGACACTGAAGCTTTCTTT.

Ten or more counts support this clonotype. This rearrangement joins TRBV6-4 to TRBJ1-5, with 11 bases fitting TRBD1. V lost 4 bases to trimming and J lost 0 bases; unmatched junction nucleotides: 11. The CDR3 is 19 amino acids. Germline loops: CDR1 MRHNA, CDR2 SNTAGT. CDR3 in DNA: TGTGCCAGCAGTGCCCCCCCCGGACAGGGGGCCGATAGCAATCAGCCCCAGCATTTT. It yields the protein CASSAPPGQGADSNQPQHF.

Worth noting for this clonotype: This may be a read error: a much more frequent sequence differs by one nucleotide. The chain combines TRBV7-8 with TRBJ2-3, with TRBD1 matching over 11 bases. This CDR3 region has 16 residues. The germline CDR1 and CDR2 sequences are SGHVS and FQNEAQ. Trimming cost V 7 bases and J 5 bases; bases outside gene matches: 11. The CDR3 loop is CASTPRRTGGQDTQYF. CDR3 in DNA: TGTGCCAGCACCCCCCGAAGGACAGGGGGCCAAGATACGCAGTATTTT.

This clonotype was seen ten or more times. The chain couples TRBV27 to TRBJ2-3; TRBD1 matches 8 bases. The CDR3 is made up of 15 amino acids. Germline V gene lookup returns CDR1 MNHEY and CDR2 SMNVEV (reference sequence). J gave up 2 bases and V 5 bases, and 6 bases lay outside the gene matches. CDR3 loop: CASSPRTGTTDTQYF. CDR3 nucleotides: TGTGCCAGCAGTCCTAGGACAGGGACCACAGATACGCAGTATTTT.

The V call is TRBV29-1, the J call TRBJ1-2; 11 bases line up with TRBD1. Trimming took 5 bases from V and 3 from J; bases not matched to a gene: 5. This CDR3 spans 14 amino acids. From germline, CDR1 is SQVTM and CDR2 ANQGSEA. The CDR3 nucleotides are TGCAGCGTTCCCGGACAGGGGGCGGACTATGGCTACACCTTC. It is translated as CSVPGQGADYGYTF.

This clonotype showed up many times. The chain uses TRBV7-2 and TRBJ1-5, with a weak D call TRBD1 (6 bases). The CDR3 covers 16 residues. Germline V lookup: CDR1 SGHTA, CDR2 FQGNSA. The V gene lost 7 bases and the J gene lost 6 bases, with 22 bases spanning the gap. CDR3 bases: TGTGCCAGCACTCCAGGGGCTACAGGCTCTAGTCAGCCCCAGCATTTT. Residues: CASTPGATGSSQPQHF.

This clonotype was observed many times. The chain combines TRBV6-2 or TRBV6-3 with TRBJ1-1; TRBD1 matches at 7 bases. V gave up 7 bases and J gave up 5 bases; unmatched junction bases: 10. The length of the CDR3 is 14 residues. Per the germline V gene, CDR1 is MNHEY and CDR2 is SVGEGT. DNA of the CDR3: TGTGCCAGCAAACCAAACAGGGGACTGACTGAAGCTTTCTTT. It encodes CASKPNRGLTEAFF.

This clonotype was counted at least ten times. The V and J genes are TRBV24-1 and TRBJ2-5; tentatively, D is TRBD1 (5 bases). The CDR3 runs to 16 residues. Germline V gives CDR1 KGHDR, CDR2 SFDVKD. The germline V and J ends were trimmed by 3 bases and 3 bases, with 16 bases remaining between them. CDR3 DNA sequence: TGTGCCACCAGTGATCGCCGACAGAGCCCTAAAGAGACCCAGTACTTC. Residues: CATSDRRQSPKETQYF.

This clonotype was observed at least ten times. The chain recombines TRBV6-6 with TRBJ1-1, with 7 bases lining up with TRBD1. The CDR3 length is 16 residues. V lost 5 bases to trimming and J lost 4 bases; unmatched junction nucleotides: 13. CDR1 and CDR2 from the germline V gene are MNHNY and SVGAGI (reference sequence). The CDR3: CASSQRQGSKATEAFF. The CDR3 DNA follows: TGTGCCAGCAGTCAAAGACAGGGATCGAAGGCCACTGAAGCTTTCTTT.

The CDR3 coding sequence is TGCAGCTGTCGTGGGGGTTTTAGGACTGAAGCTTTCTTT. This sequence encodes CSCRGGFRTEAFF. This chain links TRBV29-1 with TRBJ1-1; TRBD1 might be the D (5 bases). Germline CDR1 and CDR2: SQVTM and ANQGSEA. V shed 8 bases and J shed 5 bases, with 18 bases lying between them. The CDR3 is 13 residues long.

This clonotype was seen repeatedly, ten times or more. V gene TRBV12-3 or TRBV12-4 combines with J gene TRBJ1-5; D not resolved. Deletions cut 6 bases from V and 1 base from J, with 10 bases between. CDR3 size: 14 residues. The CDR3 DNA follows: TGTGCCAGCAGGCGGACCGAAAGCAATCAGCCCCAGCATTTT. Amino acids: CASRRTESNQPQHF.

The V gene is TRBV13, the J gene TRBJ2-3, with a weak D call TRBD1 (5 bases). The V and J ends lost 11 bases and 1 base respectively, with 13 bases between them. CDR1 PRHDT and CDR2 FYEKMQ come from the germline V gene (reference sequence). This CDR3 is built from 13 residues. This CDR3 reads CAAQAGRTDTQYF. The CDR3 DNA reads TGTGCCGCGCAGGCAGGGCGCACAGATACGCAGTATTTT. The variable domain in full, completed from reference TRBV13 and TRBJ2-3, reads AAGVIQSPRHLIKEKRETATLKCYPIPRHDTVYWYQQGPGQDPQFLISFYEKMQSDKGSIPDRFSAQQFSDYHSELNMSSLELGDSALYFCAAQAGRTDTQYFGPGTRLTVL.